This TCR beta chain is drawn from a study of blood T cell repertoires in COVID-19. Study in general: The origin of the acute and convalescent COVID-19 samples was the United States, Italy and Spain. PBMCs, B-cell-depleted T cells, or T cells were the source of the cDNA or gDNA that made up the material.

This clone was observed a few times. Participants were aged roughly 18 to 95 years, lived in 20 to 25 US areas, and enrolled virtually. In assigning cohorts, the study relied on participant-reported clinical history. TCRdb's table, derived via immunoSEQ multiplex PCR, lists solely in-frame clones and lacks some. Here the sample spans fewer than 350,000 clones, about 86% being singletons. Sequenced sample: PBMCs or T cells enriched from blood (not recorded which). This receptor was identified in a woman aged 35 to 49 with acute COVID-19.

The CDR3 bases are TGTGCCAGCAGTTACCGTTGGACAGCCAACACCGGGGAGCTGTTTTTT. It yields the protein CASSYRWTANTGELFF. The genes are TRBV6-2 or TRBV6-3 and TRBJ2-2, with a weak D call TRBD1 (6 bases). The ends were cut back, 2 bases at V and 2 bases at J, with 12 bases in the middle. CDR3 length: 16 residues. Germline CDR1 reads MNHEY; CDR2 reads SVGEGT.